The 4 T cell receptor beta chains given below trace back to one sample, sequenced in a study of T cell responses to AZD1222 COVID-19 vaccine. Assay used: immunoSEQ multiplex PCR; TCRdb lists only in-frame clones, some missing. Here the sample spans around 130,000 clones, approximately 85% being singletons. Sample: peripheral blood, taken on day 0 of AZD1222 vaccination. The receptors were gathered from an adult in good health.

J is TRBJ2-7 and V is TRBV6-5, with D uncertain. CDR3 length: 14 amino acids. Trimming took 6 bases from V and 2 from J, leaving 14 bases between them. Germline CDR1 and CDR2: MNHEY and SVGAGI. Here the CDR3 DNA reads TGTGCCAGCAGCCCCTCCCCCATGACCTACGAGCAGTACTTC. Protein: CASSPSPMTYEQYF.

This chain links TRBV11-3 with TRBJ1-1, with D perhaps matching TRBD1 (5 bases). V was clipped by 5 bases and J by 4 bases, with 11 bases between them. This CDR3 comprises 13 residues. Per the germline V gene, CDR1 is SGHNT and CDR2 is YENEEA. The CDR3 reads CASSPDSLTEAFF. CDR3 nucleotides: TGTGCCAGCAGCCCAGACAGTCTCACTGAAGCTTTCTTT.

This rearrangement joins TRBV3-1 (or the pseudogene TRBV3-2) to TRBJ2-5; 9 nucleotides line up with TRBD1. The germline gives CDR1 LGHDT, CDR2 YNNKEL (reference sequence). Trimming removed 4 bases from V and 7 bases from J; junction bases left unmatched: 7. The CDR3 consists of 14 residues. CDR3 sequence reads: CASSPTGGDGTQYF. CDR3 nucleotide sequence: TGTGCCAGCAGCCCAACAGGGGGCGATGGGACCCAGTACTTC.

This rearrangement joins TRBV9 to TRBJ2-3; D tentatively fits TRBD1 or TRBD2 (5 bases each). CDR1 is SGDLS, CDR2 YYNGEE, per germline. This CDR3 is built from 15 residues. V was trimmed by 7 bases and J by 5 bases, leaving 20 bases between them. CDR3 loop: CASGPPSRGVDTQYF. CDR3 sequence (DNA): TGTGCCAGCGGCCCTCCCAGTCGGGGCGTAGATACGCAGTATTTT.